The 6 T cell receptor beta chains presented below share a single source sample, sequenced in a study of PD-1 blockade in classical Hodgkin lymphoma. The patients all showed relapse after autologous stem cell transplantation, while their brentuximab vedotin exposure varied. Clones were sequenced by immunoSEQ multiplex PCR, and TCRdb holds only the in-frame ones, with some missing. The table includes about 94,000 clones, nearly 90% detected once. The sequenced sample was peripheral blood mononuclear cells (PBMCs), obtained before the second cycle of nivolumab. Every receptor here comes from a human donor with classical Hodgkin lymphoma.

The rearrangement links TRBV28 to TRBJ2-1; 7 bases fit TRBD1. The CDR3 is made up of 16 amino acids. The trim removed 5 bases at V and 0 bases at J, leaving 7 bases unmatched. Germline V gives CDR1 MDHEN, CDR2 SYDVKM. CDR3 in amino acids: CASSGDRASSYNEQFF. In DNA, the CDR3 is TGTGCCAGCAGTGGAGACAGGGCCAGCTCCTACAATGAGCAGTTCTTC.

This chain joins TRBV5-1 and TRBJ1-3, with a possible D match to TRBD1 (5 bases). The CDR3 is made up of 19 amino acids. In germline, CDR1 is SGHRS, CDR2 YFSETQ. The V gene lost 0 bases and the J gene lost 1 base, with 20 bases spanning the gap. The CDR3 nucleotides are TGCGCCAGCAGCTTGGCCGGAGGGGCGGGGAAAGCATCTGGAAACACCATATATTTT. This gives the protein CASSLAGGAGKASGNTIYF.

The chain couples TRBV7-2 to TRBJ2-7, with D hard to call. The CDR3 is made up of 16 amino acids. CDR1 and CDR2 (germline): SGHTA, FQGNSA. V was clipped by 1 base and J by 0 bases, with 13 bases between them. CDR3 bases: TGTGCCAGCAGCTTAGGAGCAGGCCTTAGCTCCTACGAGCAGTACTTC. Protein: CASSLGAGLSSYEQYF.

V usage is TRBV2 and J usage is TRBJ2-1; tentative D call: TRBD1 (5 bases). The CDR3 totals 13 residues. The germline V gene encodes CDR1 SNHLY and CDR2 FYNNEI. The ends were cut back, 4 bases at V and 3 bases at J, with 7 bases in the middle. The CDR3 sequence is CASSGDSYNEQFF. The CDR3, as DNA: TGTGCCAGCAGTGGAGACAGCTACAATGAGCAGTTCTTC. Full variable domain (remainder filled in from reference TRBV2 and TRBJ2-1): EPEVTQTPSHQVTQMGQEVILRCVPISNHLYFYWYRQILGQKVEFLVSFYNNEISEKSEIFDDQFSVERPDGSNFTLKIRSTKLEDSAMYFCASSGDSYNEQFFGPGTRLTVL.

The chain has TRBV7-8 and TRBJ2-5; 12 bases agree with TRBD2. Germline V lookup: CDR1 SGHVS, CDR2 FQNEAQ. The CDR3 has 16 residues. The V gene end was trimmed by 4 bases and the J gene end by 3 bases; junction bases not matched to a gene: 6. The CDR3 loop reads CASSSRLAGEKETQYF. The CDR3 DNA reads TGTGCCAGCAGCTCCCGACTAGCGGGGGAGAAAGAGACCCAGTACTTC.

Here the CDR3 reads CASSQSGQYNHF. The CDR3 nucleotides read TGTGCCAGCAGTCAATCCGGACAGTATAACCACTTT. The V gene is TRBV28, the J gene TRBJ1-6; maybe TRBD1 (6 bases). V gave up 5 bases and J gave up 18 bases, with 17 bases separating them. CDR1 is MDHEN, CDR2 SYDVKM, per germline. This CDR3 has 12 residues.